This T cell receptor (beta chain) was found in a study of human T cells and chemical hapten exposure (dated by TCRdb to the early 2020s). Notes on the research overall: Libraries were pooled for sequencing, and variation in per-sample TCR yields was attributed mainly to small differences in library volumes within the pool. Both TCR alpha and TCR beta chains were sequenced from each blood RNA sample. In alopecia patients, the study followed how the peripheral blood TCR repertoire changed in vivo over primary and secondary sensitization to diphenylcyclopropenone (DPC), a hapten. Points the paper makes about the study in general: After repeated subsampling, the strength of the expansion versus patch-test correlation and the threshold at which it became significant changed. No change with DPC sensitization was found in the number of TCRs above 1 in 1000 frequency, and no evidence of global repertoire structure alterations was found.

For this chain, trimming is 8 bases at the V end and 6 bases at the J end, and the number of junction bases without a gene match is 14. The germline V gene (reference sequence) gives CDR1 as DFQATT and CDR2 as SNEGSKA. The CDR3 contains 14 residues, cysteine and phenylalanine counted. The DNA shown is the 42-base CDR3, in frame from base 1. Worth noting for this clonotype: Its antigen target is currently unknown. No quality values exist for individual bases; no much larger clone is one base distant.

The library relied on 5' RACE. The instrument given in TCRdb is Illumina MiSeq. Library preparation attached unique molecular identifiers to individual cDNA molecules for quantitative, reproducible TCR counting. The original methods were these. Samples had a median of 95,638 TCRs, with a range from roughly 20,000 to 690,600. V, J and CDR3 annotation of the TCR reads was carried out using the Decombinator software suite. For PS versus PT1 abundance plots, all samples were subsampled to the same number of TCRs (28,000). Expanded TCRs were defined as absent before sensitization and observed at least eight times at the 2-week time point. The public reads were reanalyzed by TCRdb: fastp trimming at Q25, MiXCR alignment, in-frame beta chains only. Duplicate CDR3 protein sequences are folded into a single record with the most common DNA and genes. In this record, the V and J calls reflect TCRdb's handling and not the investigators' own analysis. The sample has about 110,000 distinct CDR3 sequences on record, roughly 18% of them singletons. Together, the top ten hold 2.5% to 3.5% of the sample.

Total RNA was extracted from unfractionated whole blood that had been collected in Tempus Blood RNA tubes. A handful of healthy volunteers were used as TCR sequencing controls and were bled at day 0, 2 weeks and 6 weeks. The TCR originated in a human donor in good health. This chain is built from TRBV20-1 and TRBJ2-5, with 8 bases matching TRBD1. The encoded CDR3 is CSRSPGQGYKTQYF. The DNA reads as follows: TGCAGTCGCAGTCCCGGACAGGGTTATAAGACCCAGTACTTC.